The clone carrying this TCR beta chain was counted a few times. Its specificity is unknown. This sample is drawn from a study of blood T cells in healthy people across ages. Whole-study results and caveats: While age rose, TCR beta diversity per million T cells dropped in a roughly linear way. Percentage of naive T cells showed a strong correlation with TCR beta diversity.

CDR1 is SGHRS, CDR2 YFSETQ, per germline. The CDR3 contains 13 residues. The V gene lost 2 bases and the J gene lost 4 bases, with 4 bases spanning the gap. Next came a second PCR, run for roughly 6 to 11 cycles, which used a sample-barcoded 5' primer along with a J-beta primer mix. TCRdb reprocessed the 5' RACE reads with MiXCR, giving one entry per CDR3 protein. Among approximately 770,000 distinct CDR3 sequences listed, more than 45% were seen once. The sequencing input was blood. The source of this sequence is a man aged 25-40 years in good health. This rearrangement joins TRBV5-1 to TRBJ1-6; no firm D call. The CDR3 DNA reads as TGCGCCAGCAGCTTATTGTATAATTCACCCCTCCACTTT. Translating gives CASSLLYNSPLHF.